This T cell receptor beta chain was sequenced in a study of T-cell reconstitution after alpha-beta-depleted transplantation in children. There are many counts of this clonotype. The germline gene is not matched at one end of the junction; a read error may be the cause. Using unique molecular identifiers, the investigators prepared the TCRbeta library. MiXCR, run by TCRdb on the PCR reads, gives a single entry per CDR3 protein. The sample has approximately 97,000 distinct CDR3 sequences, around 7.8% seen once. Germline V gene sequence: CDR1 MNHNS, CDR2 SASEGT. The CDR3 has 15 residues. This clonotype was obtained from a boy between 2 and 10 years old with acute lymphoblastic leukemia, due to receive a stem cell transplant. Sequenced material: PBMCs, taken before TCRalphabeta/CD19-depleted stem cell transplant. This chain connects TRBV6-1 to TRBJ2-2; TRBD1 matches at 7 bases. The CDR3 DNA reads as TGTGCCAGCAGAGAAGGGGGCGCGGACACCGGGGAGCTGTTTTTT. This translates into CASREGGADTGELFF.